This note documents a single T cell receptor (beta chain) sequence. The sample originates from a study of blood T cell repertoires in COVID-19. The germline gives CDR1 SGHVS, CDR2 FNYEAQ. Trimming pared 1 base from V and 5 bases from J, leaving 14 bases between. The CDR3 totals 16 residues. Method: immunoSEQ multiplex PCR; TCRdb's copy keeps in-frame clones and lacks some. The table records around 330,000 clones, about 89% of them present only once. Participants were aged about 18 to 100 years, lived in under 30 US areas, and enrolled virtually. Participant reports of clinical history set cohort assignment.

The chain combines TRBV7-6 with TRBJ2-2; D is unresolved. Material for sequencing was PBMCs or T cells enriched from blood (not recorded which). This TCR derives from a man in his fifties or sixties who had recovered from COVID-19. The CDR3 nucleotides read TGTGCCAGCAGCTTAGGTGGCGGTTTCGGGACCGGGGAGCTGTTTTTT. This encodes CASSLGGGFGTGELFF.